This T cell receptor beta chain was documented in a study of shared clonotypes between healthy human individuals. Losses at the gene ends were 4 bases for V and 2 bases for J; bases not matched to a gene: 4. Germline V gene sequence: CDR1 SGHNT, CDR2 YYREEE (reference sequence). There are 14 residues in the CDR3. Method: immunoSEQ multiplex PCR; TCRdb's copy keeps in-frame clones and lacks some. The sample lists millions of clones; 85% to 95% were seen once. The donors were all Caucasian adults (living in Nashville, Tennessee). The V and J genes are TRBV5-4 and TRBJ1-2; 8 bases are shared with TRBD1. The clonotype originates from a young man in good health. Sequences were obtained from naive CD4+ T cells sorted from blood. Regarding subset: CD45RA+ positively selected. The CDR3: CASSTGTGNYGYTF. The CDR3 DNA reads as TGTGCCAGCAGCACGGGGACAGGAAACTATGGCTACACCTTC.